The 12 T cell receptor beta chains in this list originate from one sample, sequenced in a study of Tregs in tolerant kidney transplant recipients. Here immunoSEQ multiplex PCR was the method, and the copy in TCRdb shows in-frame clones only, minus some. The sample carries about 240,000 clones, about four fifths recorded once. Sequencing used CD4+ T cells from blood. Receptors were obtained from a human donor in good health.

The CDR3 bases are TGTGCCAGCAGCCCTACCCCATCGAACGATTCACCCCTCCACTTT. Translating gives CASSPTPSNDSPLHF. The chain employs TRBV7-8 and TRBJ1-6, with D uncertain. The CDR3 has 15 amino acids. Germline CDR1 is SGHVS and CDR2 is FQNEAQ. With 5 bases removed from V and 8 bases from J, the gap between germline ends came to 16 bases.

This clone appeared once. The V and J genes are TRBV9 and TRBJ2-4; D not resolved. Germline CDR1 and CDR2: SGDLS and YYNGEE. The V gene lost 0 bases and the J gene lost 0 bases, with 10 bases spanning the gap. The CDR3 totals 16 residues. Here the CDR3 reads CASSVGHALAKNIQYF. The DNA for the CDR3 is TGTGCCAGCAGCGTAGGACACGCGCTAGCCAAAAACATTCAGTACTTC.

The chain has TRBV15 and TRBJ2-5; TRBD2 is a possible D gene (5 bases). CDR1 and CDR2 (germline): LNHNV, YYDKDF (reference sequence). The V gene lost 3 bases and the J gene lost 2 bases, with 13 bases spanning the gap. The CDR3 sequence is 15 residues long. This chain's CDR3 is CATSSGGSRQETQYF. The CDR3 DNA reads TGTGCCACCAGCAGTGGTGGGAGCCGACAAGAGACCCAGTACTTC.

J is TRBJ1-1 and V is TRBV11-2; D gene ambiguous. V lost 5 bases, J lost 3 bases, and 13 bases lay in between. This CDR3 comprises 14 residues. Germline assignment: CDR1 SGHAT and CDR2 FQNNGV. CDR3 nucleotides: TGTGCCAGCAGCCAGTTGTACGATTACACTGAAGCTTTCTTT. This translates into CASSQLYDYTEAFF. The full variable domain, rest sourced from reference TRBV11-2 and TRBJ1-1, is EAGVAQSPRYKIIEKRQSVAFWCNPISGHATLYWYQQILGQGPKLLIQFQNNGVVDDSQLPKDRFSAERLKGVDSTLKIQPAKLEDSAVYLCASSQLYDYTEAFFGQGTRLTVV.

This clone showed up just a few times. The chain recombines TRBV7-9 with TRBJ2-7, with D possibly being TRBD2 (6 bases). The V and J ends lost 3 bases and 0 bases respectively, with 9 bases between them. The CDR3 length is 14 residues. Germline CDR1 and CDR2: SEHNR and FQNEAQ (reference sequence). The CDR3 sequence: CASSLLANSYEQYF. In nucleotides, the CDR3 is TGTGCCAGCAGCTTGCTAGCGAACTCCTACGAGCAGTACTTC.

The V call is TRBV7-6, the J call TRBJ1-1, with TRBD1 as a possible D gene (6 bases). The V gene's germline CDR1 is SGHVS and CDR2 FNYEAQ. The CDR3 extends over 17 amino acids. The V and J ends lost 5 bases and 0 bases respectively, with 19 bases between them. CDR3 protein: CASSPKGRGGLNTEAFF. The CDR3 nucleotides are TGTGCCAGCAGCCCGAAGGGTAGGGGGGGGTTGAACACTGAAGCTTTCTTT.

The rearrangement uses TRBV20-1 and TRBJ2-1; no reliable D call. The CDR3 consists of 11 residues. Trimming removed 0 bases at V and 7 bases at J, with 4 bases between. CDR1 is DFQATT, CDR2 SNEGSKA, per germline (reference sequence). CDR3 sequence reads: CSARDGNEQFF. The CDR3 DNA is TGCAGTGCTAGAGATGGAAATGAGCAGTTCTTC.

V and J are TRBV5-1 and TRBJ2-5, with D perhaps assigned TRBD1 or TRBD2 (5 bases each). The V end lost 4 bases, the J end lost 2 bases, and 21 bases lay between the germline ends. Germline V gives CDR1 SGHRS, CDR2 YFSETQ. The CDR3 extends over 17 amino acids. The CDR3 loop is CASSRGDDGPSQETQYF. The CDR3 DNA sequence: TGCGCCAGCAGCCGGGGCGATGACGGACCGTCTCAAGAGACCCAGTACTTC. Full variable domain (missing parts from reference TRBV5-1 and TRBJ2-5): KAGVTQTPRYLIKTRGQQVTLSCSPISGHRSVSWYQQTPGQGLQFLFEYFSETQRNKGNFPGRFSGRQFSNSRSEMNVSTLELGDSALYLCASSRGDDGPSQETQYFGPGTRLLVL.

CDR3 bases: TGTGCCAGCAGCTGGGGAGGTGGGGCCAACGTCCTGACTTTC. It specifies CASSWGGGANVLTF. This chain joins TRBV7-8 and TRBJ2-6, with D possibly being TRBD2 (6 bases). Germline V gene data show CDR1 as SGHVS and CDR2 as FQNEAQ. The CDR3 consists of 14 residues. The V end lost 4 bases, the J end lost 3 bases, and 7 bases lay between the germline ends. Together with reference TRBV7-8 and TRBJ2-6, the CDR3 gives the full variable domain: GAGVSQSPRYKVAKRGQDVALRCDPISGHVSLFWYQQALGQGPEFLTYFQNEAQLDKSGLPSDRFFAERPEGSVSTLKIQRTQQEDSAVYLCASSWGGGANVLTFGAGSRLTVL.

This clone was found a few times. V usage is TRBV6-5 and J usage is TRBJ2-7, with D possibly being TRBD1 (6 bases). Trimming shortened V by 4 bases and J by 1 base, and 14 bases separated the two germline ends. From germline, CDR1 is MNHEY and CDR2 SVGAGI. The CDR3 loop spans 15 amino acids. The CDR3 bases are TGTGCCAGCAGTTCAATCCGGGACAATTCCTACGAGCAGTACTTC. This translates into CASSSIRDNSYEQYF.

This chain joins TRBV6-5 and TRBJ1-2, with 9 bases fitting TRBD1. This CDR3 has 15 residues. Trimming at V came to 6 bases and at J to 2 bases, leaving 7 bases not matched to a gene. Germline V gene sequence: CDR1 MNHEY, CDR2 SVGAGI. Here the CDR3 DNA reads TGTGCCAGCAGGGACACCGGGACAGGGAACTATGGCTACACCTTC. It yields the protein CASRDTGTGNYGYTF.

CDR3: CASSTRPGTGTEAFF. The CDR3 DNA follows: TGTGCCAGCAGCACCCGTCCCGGGACAGGGACTGAAGCTTTCTTT. V gene TRBV9 combines with J gene TRBJ1-1; 9 nucleotides match TRBD1. Losses at the gene ends were 4 bases for V and 5 bases for J; bases not matched to a gene: 9. Germline CDR1 and CDR2: SGDLS and YYNGEE. This CDR3 is 15 amino acids long.